These 25 T cell receptor beta chains originate from one sample sequenced in a study of cytomegalovirus exposure and HLA in healthy donors. Researchers ran the PCR with 60 Vbeta and 13 Jbeta primers. Measured with immunoSEQ multiplex PCR; TCRdb has only the in-frame clones, and not every one. This sample has 150,000 to 200,000 clones; 65% to 80% occur once, and the top ten carry 0.69%. The sample taken for sequencing was PBMCs. The receptors were sampled from a woman aged 40 to 50 in good health and CMV-seronegative.

The rearrangement links TRBV5-1 to TRBJ2-7, with D hard to call. The CDR3 is 15 residues long. Germline CDR1 SGHRS, CDR2 YFSETQ. V was pared by 1 base and J by 4 bases, with 15 bases between. This chain's CDR3 is CASSLNTYIFYEQYF. CDR3 nucleotides: TGCGCCAGCAGCTTGAATACTTATATATTTTACGAGCAGTACTTC. The full variable domain, completed using reference TRBV5-1 and TRBJ2-7, is KAGVTQTPRYLIKTRGQQVTLSCSPISGHRSVSWYQQTPGQGLQFLFEYFSETQRNKGNFPGRFSGRQFSNSRSEMNVSTLELGDSALYLCASSLNTYIFYEQYFGPGTRLTVT.

This clone showed up just once. This chain joins TRBV11-2 and TRBJ2-7, with D unclear. Germline CDR1 is SGHAT and CDR2 is FQNNGV. The CDR3 length is 12 residues. V was clipped by 2 bases and J by 2 bases, with 4 bases between them. The CDR3 sequence is CASSLTAYEQYF. Written as DNA, the CDR3 is TGTGCCAGCAGCTTAACGGCCTACGAGCAGTACTTC.

The chain joins TRBV5-1 to TRBJ2-2; TRBD2 matches 15 bases. Trimming at V came to 6 bases and at J to 2 bases, leaving 11 bases not matched to a gene. This CDR3 is built from 19 residues. Germline V lookup: CDR1 SGHRS, CDR2 YFSETQ. The CDR3 protein is CASKKTGTSGGINTGELFF. In DNA, the CDR3 is TGCGCCAGCAAAAAGACCGGGACTAGCGGGGGGATTAACACCGGGGAGCTGTTTTTT.

This clone was seen only once. The genes are TRBV28 and TRBJ1-1; maybe TRBD1 (6 bases). CDR1 MDHEN and CDR2 SYDVKM come from the germline V gene. The CDR3 length is 16 residues. V lost 6 bases to trimming and J lost 5 bases, with 22 bases between them. CDR3 sequence reads: CASREQGGDPGTEAFF. The CDR3 DNA is TGTGCCAGCAGAGAACAGGGAGGGGATCCGGGGACTGAAGCTTTCTTT.

A single count supports this clone. The chain has TRBV6-5 and TRBJ1-4; 7 nucleotides line up with TRBD1. The CDR3 runs to 14 residues. Germline V gene sequence: CDR1 MNHEY, CDR2 SVGAGI. V gave up 5 bases and J gave up 7 bases; unmatched junction bases: 7. Here the CDR3 reads CASSEGTASEKLFF. DNA for the CDR3: TGTGCCAGCAGTGAAGGGACAGCTAGTGAAAAACTGTTTTTT.

This chain links TRBV7-9 with TRBJ1-2; D is possibly TRBD1 (5 bases). V was shortened by 2 bases and J by 8 bases, with 12 bases between the two germline ends. Germline V gene data show CDR1 as SEHNR and CDR2 as FQNEAQ (reference sequence). There are 13 residues in the CDR3. The CDR3 reads CASSLNQGSGYTF. The CDR3, as DNA: TGTGCCAGCAGCTTAAATCAGGGTTCGGGCTACACCTTC.

The chain combines TRBV7-9 with TRBJ1-2; TRBD1 is a possible D gene (5 bases). Germline CDR1 SEHNR, CDR2 FQNEAQ (reference sequence). V was cut by 10 bases and J by 4 bases, with 16 bases left in between. The CDR3 covers 13 residues. The CDR3 coding sequence is TGTGCCACTACAATCAGGGATGGCTATGGCTACACCTTC. Protein: CATTIRDGYGYTF.

This chain connects TRBV30 to TRBJ2-7; 7 bases are a match to TRBD1. This CDR3 has 16 residues. Germline V gene data show CDR1 as GTSNPN and CDR2 as SVGIG (reference sequence). Germline trimming cut 2 bases from V and 6 bases from J; bases unmatched to any gene: 16. CDR3 in DNA: TGTGCCTGGAGTTTTAATTTAGGCGGGCGACAGGGCGAGCAGTACTTC. It specifies CAWSFNLGGRQGEQYF.

The chain has TRBV7-3 and TRBJ1-1; D is undetermined. CDR3 length: 13 amino acids. CDR1 and CDR2 from the germline V gene are SGHTA and FQGTGA. Trimming took 4 bases from V and 2 from J, leaving 8 bases between them. For the CDR3, the DNA is TGTGCCAGCAGCTACGGGTTTAACACTGAAGCTTTCTTT. This translates into CASSYGFNTEAFF.

The rearrangement links TRBV28 to TRBJ1-2; no clear D gene. Trimming cost V 2 bases and J 4 bases, with 8 bases left between them. This CDR3 spans 13 amino acids. In germline, CDR1 is MDHEN, CDR2 SYDVKM. The CDR3 region is CASSLLAFYGYTF. The CDR3 DNA follows: TGTGCCAGCAGTTTACTGGCTTTCTATGGCTACACCTTC.

The chain recombines TRBV28 with TRBJ1-5, with unresolved D. This CDR3 contains 12 residues. V shed 6 bases and J shed 7 bases, with 10 bases lying between them. Per the germline V gene, CDR1 is MDHEN and CDR2 is SYDVKM. CDR3 sequence: CASSSGWQPQHF. The CDR3 DNA is TGTGCCAGCAGCTCAGGTTGGCAGCCCCAGCATTTT.

The V gene is TRBV6-4, the J gene TRBJ1-5, with D hard to call. V shed 5 bases and J shed 4 bases, with 9 bases lying between them. The CDR3 consists of 13 residues. The germline gives CDR1 MRHNA, CDR2 SNTAGT. CDR3 sequence reads: CASSLERNQPQHF. CDR3 DNA sequence: TGTGCCAGCAGTTTGGAGAGAAATCAGCCCCAGCATTTT.

CDR3 sequence reads: CASSTLGTYNEQFF. The CDR3 nucleotides are TGTGCCAGTAGTACCCTCGGGACCTACAATGAGCAGTTCTTC. The V call is TRBV19, the J call TRBJ2-1; a weak D match, TRBD2 (5 bases). This CDR3 contains 14 residues. V was shortened by 4 bases and J by 2 bases, with 9 bases between the two germline ends. CDR1 is LNHDA, CDR2 SQIVND, per germline (reference sequence).

The chain combines TRBV4-1 with TRBJ2-1; 8 nucleotides agree with TRBD2. The CDR3 is 16 amino acids. The V and J ends lost 4 bases and 7 bases, in that order; junction bases with no gene match: 12. Germline assignment: CDR1 MGHRA and CDR2 YSYEKL. CDR3 sequence (DNA): TGCGCCAGCAGCCGAGGAGCGGGAGTGGGTTTGAATGAGCAGTTCTTC. Protein sequence: CASSRGAGVGLNEQFF.

This clone was seen a single time. The rearrangement uses TRBV6-4 and TRBJ1-5; TRBD1 might be the D (6 bases). CDR1 and CDR2 from the germline V gene are MRHNA and SNTAGT. Trimming removed 2 bases at V and 6 bases at J, with 11 bases between. The CDR3 has 14 residues. The CDR3 sequence: CASSDGGAGQPQHF. The CDR3 coding sequence is TGTGCCAGCAGTGACGGGGGGGCCGGTCAGCCCCAGCATTTT.

This chain connects TRBV28 to TRBJ1-1; D may be TRBD1 (5 bases). This CDR3 comprises 15 residues. V was cut by 2 bases and J by 0 bases, with 10 bases left in between. Per germline, CDR1 MDHEN and CDR2 SYDVKM. Here the CDR3 reads CASSLTGNMNTEAFF. The DNA for the CDR3 is TGTGCCAGCAGTTTAACAGGCAACATGAACACTGAAGCTTTCTTT. The entire variable domain, with the rest obtained from reference TRBV28 and TRBJ1-1, is as follows: DVKVTQSSRYLVKRTGEKVFLECVQDMDHENMFWYRQDPGLGLRLIYFSYDVKMKEKGDIPEGYSVSREKKERFSLILESASTNQTSMYLCASSLTGNMNTEAFFGQGTRLTVV.

CDR3 amino acids: CASSHSQGQGGYTF. In DNA form, the CDR3 reads TGTGCCAGCAGCCACAGCCAGGGACAAGGGGGCTACACCTTC. The chain is built from TRBV7-3 and TRBJ1-2; maybe TRBD1 (6 bases). V dropped 5 bases and J dropped 8 bases, with 18 bases sitting between them. Per germline, CDR1 SGHTA and CDR2 FQGTGA. The CDR3 length is 14 residues.

Remarks on this clone: At one boundary the junction diverges from the germline segment, which might be a read error. This sequence joins TRBV7-2 and TRBJ2-1, with D possibly TRBD2 on 5 matching bases. In germline, CDR1 is SGHTA, CDR2 FQGNSA. The CDR3 runs 15 residues. DNA of the CDR3: TGTGCCAGCAGCCTAGCCCCCGGACTCTTCAATGAGCAGTTCTTC. It yields the protein CASSLAPGLFNEQFF.

V gene TRBV19 combines with J gene TRBJ2-1; possibly TRBD2 for D (5 bases). This CDR3 is built from 14 residues. Germline V gene sequence: CDR1 LNHDA, CDR2 SQIVND (reference sequence). Trimming removed 5 bases at V and 0 bases at J, with 8 bases between. CDR3 loop: CASSLEDSYNEQFF. CDR3 DNA: TGTGCCAGTAGTTTGGAGGACTCCTACAATGAGCAGTTCTTC.

This clone was counted between two and nine times. The J gene is TRBJ1-1, the V gene TRBV6-5, with D tentatively TRBD1 (5 bases). V lost 9 bases and J 2 bases, leaving 16 bases between the germline ends. This CDR3 region has 14 residues. CDR1 is MNHEY, CDR2 SVGAGI, per germline. CDR3 bases: TGTGCCAGTATCGGAGGGGCCCTTAACACTGAAGCTTTCTTT. Encoded protein: CASIGGALNTEAFF.

The chain carries TRBV29-1 and TRBJ1-5; 11 nucleotides match TRBD1. This CDR3 spans 14 amino acids. The junction had 6 bases not matched to a gene; V was cut back by 5 bases and J by 6 bases. Per the germline V gene, CDR1 is SQVTM and CDR2 is ANQGSEA. CDR3 region: CSVPRDRGTQPQHF. The CDR3 coding sequence is TGCAGCGTTCCCCGGGACAGGGGGACTCAGCCCCAGCATTTT.

The chain combines TRBV2 with TRBJ2-4, with D perhaps TRBD2 (6 bases). The CDR3 loop spans 15 amino acids. Germline V gene sequence: CDR1 SNHLY, CDR2 FYNNEI. The V end was cut by 3 bases, the J end by 1 base, with 10 bases between. As DNA, the CDR3 is TGTGCCAGCAGTGAGTGGGGGGATGCCAAAAACATTCAGTACTTC. It codes for CASSEWGDAKNIQYF.

V gene TRBV27 combines with J gene TRBJ1-6; a possible D gene is TRBD1 (5 bases). CDR3 length: 16 amino acids. Germline-derived CDR1 and CDR2 are MNHEY and SMNVEV (reference sequence). The ends were cut back, 5 bases at V and 0 bases at J, with 11 bases in the middle. The chain's CDR3 is CASSQTVPSYNSPLHF. In nucleotides, the CDR3 is TGTGCCAGCAGTCAGACAGTTCCCTCCTATAATTCACCCCTCCACTTT.

The chain carries TRBV11-2 and TRBJ2-5; 7 bases are shared with TRBD1. The V gene end was trimmed by 3 bases and the J gene end by 3 bases; junction bases not matched to a gene: 4. The CDR3 runs to 14 residues. Germline loops: CDR1 SGHAT, CDR2 FQNNGV. CDR3 bases: TGTGCCAGCAGCTTGGCCGGGACAGAAGAGACCCAGTACTTC. Translated, it gives CASSLAGTEETQYF. The entire variable domain, with the rest obtained from reference TRBV11-2 and TRBJ2-5, is as follows: EAGVAQSPRYKIIEKRQSVAFWCNPISGHATLYWYQQILGQGPKLLIQFQNNGVVDDSQLPKDRFSAERLKGVDSTLKIQPAKLEDSAVYLCASSLAGTEETQYFGPGTRLLVL.

This clone occurred once. The chain carries TRBV7-9 and TRBJ2-7; 9 positions agree with TRBD1. There are 15 residues in the CDR3. Germline V gene lookup returns CDR1 SEHNR and CDR2 FQNEAQ (reference sequence). Trimming at V came to 1 base and at J to 1 base, leaving 2 bases not matched to a gene. CDR3 sequence: CASSLETGGSYEQYF. CDR3 bases: TGTGCCAGCAGCTTAGAGACAGGGGGATCCTACGAGCAGTACTTC.